Listed below are T cell receptor beta chains from one sample, sequenced in a study of T cell responses to AZD1222 COVID-19 vaccine. Repertoires were generated with immunoSEQ multiplex PCR, while TCRdb's copy carries only in-frame clones and drops some. Of 100,000 to 150,000 clones detected, 80% to 90% appear once; the ten largest clones hold 8.5% to 12%. Specimen: peripheral blood, collected on day 0 of AZD1222 vaccination. Receptor source: an adult in good health. CDR3s include the opening cysteine and the closing phenylalanine or tryptophan. D genes are given only for firm matches. A clone size is listed for some rows: how often the clone was seen (once, few, many), or a class if it is expanded.

cdr3_length j_call v_call d_call clone_size cdr3_nt cdr3_aa
14 TRBJ1-2 TRBV7-8 . . TGTGCCAGCAGCCCGCCGGGACCGAACTATGGCTACACCTTC CASSPPGPNYGYTF
14 TRBJ2-5 TRBV28 . . TGTGCCAGCACCCCAACAGGGATGGAAGAGACCCAGTACTTC CASTPTGMEETQYF
13 TRBJ2-1 TRBV5-1 TRBD1 . TGCGCCAGCAGCTCGGGACAGTCCAATGAGCAGTTCTTC CASSSGQSNEQFF
13 TRBJ1-1 TRBV18 . few TGTGCCAGCTCCCCCGGGAGGGACACTGAAGCTTTCTTT CASSPGRDTEAFF
12 TRBJ1-5 TRBV12-3/TRBV12-4 . . TGTGCCAGCAGTCAGGGGAATCAGCCCCAGCATTTT CASSQGNQPQHF
16 TRBJ2-1 TRBV19 . . TGTGCCAGTAGTACACCATTTTTGCGGGGCGACAATGAGCAGTTCTTC CASSTPFLRGDNEQFF
14 TRBJ2-7 TRBV27 TRBD2 once TGTGCCAGCAGAATCGGAGCGGGAGTTGGCGAGCAGTACTTC CASRIGAGVGEQYF
13 TRBJ2-1 TRBV7-3 . . TGTGCCAGCAGCATTACGGCACAGGTTGAGCAGTTCTTC CASSITAQVEQFF
16 TRBJ2-3 TRBV7-2 TRBD2 . TGTGCCAGCAGCTGGGTTAGCGGGGCTAGCACAGATACGCAGTATTTT CASSWVSGASTDTQYF
13 TRBJ2-7 TRBV2 TRBD1 . TGTGCCAGCTCCTGGGACAGCTCCTACGAGCAGTACTTC CASSWDSSYEQYF
14 TRBJ2-7 TRBV7-2 . once TGTGCCAGCAGCTTAGTACAGGGATACTACGAGCAGTACTTC CASSLVQGYYEQYF